This T cell receptor (beta chain) was retrieved from a study of CD8 T cells in Susac syndrome. RNA amounts of roughly 0.45 to 1 ug underwent reverse transcription with random hexamers. Multiplex PCR with immunoSEQ amplified the TCR beta CDR3 across 54 Vbeta and 13 Jbeta. Via MiXCR, TCRdb re-called the immunoSEQ multiplex PCR reads, giving one row per CDR3 protein. Altogether 180,000 or so distinct CDR3 sequences are present, 90% to 95% being singletons, with the ten largest covering under 0.095%. The CDR3 length is 13 residues. Germline values: CDR1 SQVTM, CDR2 ANQGSEA. Trimming took off 6 bases at V and 4 bases at J, with 15 bases between the two ends. Study findings and constraints: It was acknowledged by the study that relatively few individuals were included in its TCR sequencing and HLA analysis.

The multiple sclerosis controls, all treatment-naive patients, had relapsing-remitting disease that was stable or active. This clonotype has only one observation. No antigen is known for it. The V and J genes are TRBV29-1 and TRBJ1-2; no clear D. Material for sequencing was CD4+ T cells from PBMCs. The origin of this receptor is a human donor with multiple sclerosis. CDR3 loop: CSVLAGSGYGYTF. In DNA form, the CDR3 reads TGCAGCGTCCTCGCAGGTAGTGGCTATGGCTACACCTTC.